The clone carrying this T cell receptor (beta chain) was seen only a few times. Antigen: not known. PBMCs, the starting material, were the source of sorted CD4+ and CD8+ T cells. RNA was isolated and reverse transcribed to cDNA, the sequencing template. Only in-frame clones appear in the TCRdb table, and some are missing; sequencing was by immunoSEQ multiplex PCR. The data contain hundreds of thousands of clones, about two thirds of them singletons. This entry comes from a study of CD8+ T cells in alopecia areata. Turning to the study itself: The tofacitinib course ran for 6 to 18 months and was followed by 6 months off drug. Study-level points and caveats: Clonality was higher in lesional than normal scalp, especially in alopecia totalis/universalis. Scalp sequencing captures resident alphabeta T cells of normal skin too.

This CDR3 contains 14 residues. The V gene lost 3 bases and the J gene lost 2 bases, with 9 bases spanning the gap. Germline CDR1 reads LGHNA; CDR2 reads YSLEER. This TCR was recovered from a human donor with alopecia areata. The rearrangement joins TRBV4-3 to TRBJ2-3; no reliable D call. Here the sequenced sample was CD4+ T cells sorted from blood, taken at week 0. The chain's CDR3 is CASSQSPNTDTQYF. The CDR3 DNA follows: TGCGCCAGCAGCCAGAGTCCTAACACAGATACGCAGTATTTT.